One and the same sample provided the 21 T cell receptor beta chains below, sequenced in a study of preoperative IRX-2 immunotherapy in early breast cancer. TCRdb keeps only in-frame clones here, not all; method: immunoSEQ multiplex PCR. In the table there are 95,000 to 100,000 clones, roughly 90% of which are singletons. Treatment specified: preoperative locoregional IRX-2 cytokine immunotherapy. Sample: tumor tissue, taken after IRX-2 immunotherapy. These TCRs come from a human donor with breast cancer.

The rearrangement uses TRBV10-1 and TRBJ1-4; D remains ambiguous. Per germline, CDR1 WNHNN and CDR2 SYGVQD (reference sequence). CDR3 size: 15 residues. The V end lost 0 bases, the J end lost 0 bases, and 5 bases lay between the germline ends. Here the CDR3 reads CASSESSATNEKLFF. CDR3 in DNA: TGCGCCAGCAGTGAGTCCAGCGCAACTAATGAAAAACTGTTTTTT.

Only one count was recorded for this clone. The CDR3 region has the DNA TGTGCCAGCAAGTCCGGGGGGACTGGAAACACCATATATTTT. Its translation: CASKSGGTGNTIYF. The rearrangement uses TRBV6-8 and TRBJ1-3; D perhaps matches TRBD1 (5 bases). V lost 7 bases, J lost 2 bases, and 12 bases lay in between. The germline CDR1 and CDR2 sequences are MNHGY and SAAAGT. The CDR3 is made up of 14 amino acids.

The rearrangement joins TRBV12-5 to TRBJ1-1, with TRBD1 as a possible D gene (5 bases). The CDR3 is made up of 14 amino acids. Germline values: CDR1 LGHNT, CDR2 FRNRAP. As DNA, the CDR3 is TGTGCCAGCATTAAGGGGACCATGAACACTGAAGCTTTCTTT. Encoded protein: CASIKGTMNTEAFF.

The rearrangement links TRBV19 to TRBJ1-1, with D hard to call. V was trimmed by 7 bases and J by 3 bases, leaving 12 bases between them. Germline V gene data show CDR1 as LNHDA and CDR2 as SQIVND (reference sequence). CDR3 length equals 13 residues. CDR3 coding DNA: TGTGCCAGTACCTCTGCAAGGGACACTGAAGCTTTCTTT. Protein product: CASTSARDTEAFF. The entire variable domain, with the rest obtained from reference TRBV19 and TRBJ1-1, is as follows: DGGITQSPKYLFRKEGQNVTLSCEQNLNHDAMYWYRQDPGQGLRLIYYSQIVNDFQKGDIAEGYSVSREKKESFPLTVTSAQKNPTAFYLCASTSARDTEAFFGQGTRLTVV.

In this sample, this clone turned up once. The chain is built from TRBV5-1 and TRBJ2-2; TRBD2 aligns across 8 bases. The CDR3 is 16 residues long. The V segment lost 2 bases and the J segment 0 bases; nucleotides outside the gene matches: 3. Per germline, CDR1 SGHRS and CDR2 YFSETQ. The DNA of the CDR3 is TGCGCCAGCAGCTTTAGCGGGGATCCGAACACCGGGGAGCTGTTTTTT. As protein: CASSFSGDPNTGELFF.

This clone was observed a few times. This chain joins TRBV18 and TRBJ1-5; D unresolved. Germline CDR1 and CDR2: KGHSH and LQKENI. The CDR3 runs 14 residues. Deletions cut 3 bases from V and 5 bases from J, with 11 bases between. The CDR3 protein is CASSPGIGDQPQHF. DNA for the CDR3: TGTGCCAGCTCACCTGGTATAGGTGATCAGCCCCAGCATTTT.

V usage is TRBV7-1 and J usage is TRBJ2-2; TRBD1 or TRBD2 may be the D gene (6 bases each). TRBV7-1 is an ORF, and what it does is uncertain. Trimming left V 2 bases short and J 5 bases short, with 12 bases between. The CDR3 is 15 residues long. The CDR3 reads CASSSRQAGTGELFF. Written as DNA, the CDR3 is TGTGCCAGCAGCTCAAGACAGGCGGGAACCGGGGAGCTGTTTTTT.

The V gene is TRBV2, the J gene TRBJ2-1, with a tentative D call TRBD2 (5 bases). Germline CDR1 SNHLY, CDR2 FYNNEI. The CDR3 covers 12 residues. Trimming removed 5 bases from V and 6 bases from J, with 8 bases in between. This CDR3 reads CASSTSGNEQFF. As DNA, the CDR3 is TGTGCCAGCAGTACAAGCGGCAATGAGCAGTTCTTC. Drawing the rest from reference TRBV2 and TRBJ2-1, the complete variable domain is EPEVTQTPSHQVTQMGQEVILRCVPISNHLYFYWYRQILGQKVEFLVSFYNNEISEKSEIFDDQFSVERPDGSNFTLKIRSTKLEDSAMYFCASSTSGNEQFFGPGTRLTVL.

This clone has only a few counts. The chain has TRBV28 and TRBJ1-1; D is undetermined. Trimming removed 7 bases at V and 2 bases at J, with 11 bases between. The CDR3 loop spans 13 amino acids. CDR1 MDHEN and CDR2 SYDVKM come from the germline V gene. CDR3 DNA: TGTGCCAGCAATAGGGTAAAAAACACTGAAGCTTTCTTT. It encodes CASNRVKNTEAFF.

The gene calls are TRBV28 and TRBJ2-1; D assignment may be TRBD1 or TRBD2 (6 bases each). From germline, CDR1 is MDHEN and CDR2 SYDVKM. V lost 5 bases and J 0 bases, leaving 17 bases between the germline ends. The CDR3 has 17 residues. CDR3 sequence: CASSPGGGGSSYNEQFF. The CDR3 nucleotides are TGTGCCAGCAGTCCCGGRGGAGGGGGGAGCTCCTACAATGAGCAGTTCTTC.

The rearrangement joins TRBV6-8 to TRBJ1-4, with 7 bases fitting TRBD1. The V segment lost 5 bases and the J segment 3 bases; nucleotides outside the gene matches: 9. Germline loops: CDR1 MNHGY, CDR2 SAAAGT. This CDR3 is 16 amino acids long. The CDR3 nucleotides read TGTGCCAGCAGTAACTACCTGGGACAGTCTAATGAAAAACTGTTTTTT. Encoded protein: CASSNYLGQSNEKLFF.

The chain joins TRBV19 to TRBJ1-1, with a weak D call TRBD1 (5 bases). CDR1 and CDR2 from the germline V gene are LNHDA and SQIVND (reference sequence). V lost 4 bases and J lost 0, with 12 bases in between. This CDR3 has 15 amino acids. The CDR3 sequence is CASSKSGGMNTEAFF. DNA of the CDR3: TGTGCCAGTAGTAAAAGCGGGGGGATGAACACTGAAGCTTTCTTT.

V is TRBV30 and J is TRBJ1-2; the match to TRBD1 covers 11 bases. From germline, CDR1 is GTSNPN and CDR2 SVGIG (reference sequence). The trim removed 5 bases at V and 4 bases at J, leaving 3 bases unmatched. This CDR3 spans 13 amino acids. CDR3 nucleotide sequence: TGTGCCTGGCGGACAGGGGGCCTCTATGGCTACACCTTC. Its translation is CAWRTGGLYGYTF.

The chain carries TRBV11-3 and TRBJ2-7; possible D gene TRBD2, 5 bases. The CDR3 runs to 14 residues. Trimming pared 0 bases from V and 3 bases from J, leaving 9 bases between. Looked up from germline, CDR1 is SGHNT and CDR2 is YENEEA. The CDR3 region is CASSLERGSYEQYF. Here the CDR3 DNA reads TGTGCCAGCAGCTTAGAACGGGGAAGCTACGAGCAGTACTTC.

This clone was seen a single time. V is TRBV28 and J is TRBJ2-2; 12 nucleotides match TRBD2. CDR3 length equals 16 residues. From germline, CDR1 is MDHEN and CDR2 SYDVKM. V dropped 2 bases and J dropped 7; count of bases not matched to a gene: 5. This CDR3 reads CASSLLAGGPGGELFF. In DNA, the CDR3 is TGTGCCAGCAGTTTACTAGCGGGGGGGCCCGGCGGGGAGCTGTTTTTT.

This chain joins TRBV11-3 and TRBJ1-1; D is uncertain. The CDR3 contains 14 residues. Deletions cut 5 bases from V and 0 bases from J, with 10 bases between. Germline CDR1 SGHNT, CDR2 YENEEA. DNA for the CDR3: TGTGCCAGCAGCCCCACGACCATGAACACTGAAGCTTTCTTT. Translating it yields CASSPTTMNTEAFF.

The CDR3 coding sequence is TGTGCCAGCAGTTACACGGGAGGGGGGGGTAATGAGCAGTTCTTC. Its protein product is CASSYTGGGGNEQFF. The chain employs TRBV6-8 and TRBJ2-1, with 8 bases aligning to TRBD2. Germline loops: CDR1 MNHGY, CDR2 SAAAGT. V trimming: 2 bases; J trimming: 7 bases; junction bases outside the gene matches: 7. The CDR3 is 15 amino acids.

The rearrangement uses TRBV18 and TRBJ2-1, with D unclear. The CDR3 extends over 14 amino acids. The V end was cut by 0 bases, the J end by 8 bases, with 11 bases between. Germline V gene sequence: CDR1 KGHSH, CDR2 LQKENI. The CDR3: CASSPPNGWDEQFF. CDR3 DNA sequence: TGTGCCAGCTCACCACCTAACGGTTGGGATGAGCAGTTCTTC.

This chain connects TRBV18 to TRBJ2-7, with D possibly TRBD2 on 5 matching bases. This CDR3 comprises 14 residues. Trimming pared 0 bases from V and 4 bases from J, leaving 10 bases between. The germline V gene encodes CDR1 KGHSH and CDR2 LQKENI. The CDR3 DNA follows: TGTGCCAGCTCACCACCCGAGGGCAATTACGAGCAGTACTTC. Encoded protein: CASSPPEGNYEQYF.

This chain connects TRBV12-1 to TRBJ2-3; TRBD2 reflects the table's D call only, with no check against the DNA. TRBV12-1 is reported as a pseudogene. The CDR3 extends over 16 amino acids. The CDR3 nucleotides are TGTGCCAGCAGCTCGGTAGCGGGGGAGGGCACAGATACGCAGTATTTT. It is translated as CASSSVAGEGTDTQYF.

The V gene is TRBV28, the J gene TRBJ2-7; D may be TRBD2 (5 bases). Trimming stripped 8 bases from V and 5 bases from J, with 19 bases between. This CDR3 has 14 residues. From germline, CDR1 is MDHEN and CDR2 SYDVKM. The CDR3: CASLGPGRTHEQYF. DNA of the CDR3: TGTGCCAGCCTAGGGCCGGGAAGAACCCACGAGCAGTACTTC.